This is a list of T cell receptor beta chains from one sample in a study of T cells in Graves' hyperthyroidism and ophthalmopathy. TCRdb re-derived calls from the multiplex PCR reads in MiXCR, one entry per CDR3 protein. The repertoire holds about 480,000 distinct CDR3 sequences, with around a fifth as singletons. Input material: blood. All receptors come from a woman aged 65 to 85 with Graves' ophthalmopathy. Each CDR3 is given with its conserved first and last residue. D genes are given only for firm matches. A clone size is listed for some rows: how often the clone was seen (once, few, many), or a class if it is expanded.

few TRBJ1-2 TRBV30 NA CAWDLGGSYGYTF TGTGCCTGGGACCTGGGGGGGAGCTATGGCTACACCTTC
few TRBJ1-3 TRBV28 NA CASRSQGLTGNTIYF TGTGCCAGCAGATCCCAGGGCCTTACTGGAAACACCATATATTTT
many TRBJ1-6 TRBV12-3/TRBV12-4 NA CASSSGPRWSPLHF TGTGCCAGCAGTTCCGGCCCCAGGTGGTCACCCCTCCACTTT
few TRBJ2-1 TRBV5-1 TRBD2 CASSLESSGGLNEQFF TGCGCCAGCAGCTTGGAGTCTAGCGGAGGGTTGAATGAGCAGTTCTTC
few TRBJ2-3 TRBV5-1 NA CASSLDRAADTQYF TGCGCCAGCAGCTTGGATAGGGCGGCAGATACGCAGTATTTT
NA TRBJ2-2 TRBV9 NA CASSVGKGIGTGELFF TGTGCCAGCAGCGTAGGGAAGGGGATCGGCACCGGGGAGCTGTTTTTT
NA TRBJ2-5 TRBV4-1 NA CASSQDVMGRLYQETQYF TGCGCCAGCAGCCAAGATGTTATGGGTAGATTGTACCAAGAGACCCAGTACTTC
many TRBJ1-1 TRBV6-1 NA CASSYPYEAFF TGTGCCAGCAGCTACCCCTATGAAGCTTTCTTT
few TRBJ1-1 TRBV6-1 TRBD1 CASRQTGSEAFF TGTGCCAGCAGACAGACAGGGTCTGAAGCTTTCTTT
many TRBJ1-2 TRBV13 NA CASSLQPPSLGYTF TGTGCCAGCAGCTTACAACCGCCTAGTCTGGGCTACACCTTC
NA TRBJ2-3 TRBV5-1 TRBD2 CASSREGLAGTMEDTQYF TGCGCCAGCAGCCGTGAGGGACTAGCGGGTACCATGGAAGATACGCAGTATTTT
many TRBJ1-2 TRBV12-3/TRBV12-4 TRBD1 CASGEIRDSLYYGYTF TGTGCCAGCGGGGAAATCCGGGACAGCCTTTACTATGGCTACACCTTC
NA TRBJ2-5 TRBV7-2 NA CASSPGLQETRYF TGTGCCAGCAGCCCGGGACTCCAAGAGACCCGGTACTTC
NA TRBJ2-1 TRBV5-5 NA CASSMADNEQFF TGTGCCAGCAGCATGGCCGACAATGAGCAGTTCTTC
few TRBJ2-3 TRBV30 TRBD2 CAWSGVAGASTHTQYF TGTGCCTGGAGTGGAGTAGCGGGAGCTAGCACACATACGCAGTATTTT
few TRBJ1-4 TRBV9 TRBD1 CASSARTGGEKLFF TGTGCCAGCAGCGCCCGGACAGGAGGTGAAAAACTGTTTTTT
few TRBJ2-1 TRBV6-1 TRBD1 CASSSGQGLGNGNEQFF TGTGCCAGCAGTTCCGGACAGGGGTTGGGCAATGGCAATGAGCAGTTCTTC
NA TRBJ1-2 TRBV11-2 NA CASSLATGGANYGYTF TGTGCCAGCAGCTTGGCAACAGGTGGGGCTAACTATGGCTACACCTTC
few TRBJ1-5 TRBV12-3/TRBV12-4 TRBD1 CASSPRTGTNNQPQHF TGTGCCAGCAGTCCCAGGACAGGGACAAACAATCAGCCCCAGCATTTT
NA TRBJ2-7 TRBV6-1 NA CASSRAAVDYEQYF TGTGCCAGCAGTCGCGCGGCAGTAGACTACGAGCAGTACTTC
few TRBJ1-1 TRBV11-3 NA CASSLDQTEAFF TGTGCCAGCAGCTTAGATCAAACTGAAGCTTTCTTT
few TRBJ1-5 TRBV7-8 NA CASSLAMGNQPQHF TGTGCCAGCAGCTTAGCGATGGGAAATCAGCCCCAGCATTTT
NA TRBJ2-5 TRBV10-2 TRBD1 CASSESGHGTGGGETQYF TGCGCCAGCAGTGAGTCGGGGCACGGGACAGGGGGCGGAGAGACCCAGTACTTC
NA TRBJ2-1 TRBV5-1 NA CASSLETGQHGGEQFF TGCGCCAGCAGCTTGGAGACGGGACAGCACGGGGGGGAGCAGTTCTTC
many TRBJ1-5 TRBV7-2 TRBD1 CASSAGGWQPQHF TGTGCCAGCAGCGCAGGGGGCTGGCAGCCCCAGCATTTT
many TRBJ2-5 TRBV27 NA CASSLGRLQEAQYF TGTGCCAGCAGTTTAGGGCGCCTACAGGAGGCCCAGTACTTC
few TRBJ2-1 TRBV6-2/TRBV6-3 NA CASRPQAGYNEQFF TGTGCCAGCAGACCTCAGGCGGGGTACAATGAGCAGTTCTTC
NA TRBJ1-2 TRBV20-1 NA CSASFEGYTF TGCAGTGCTAGTTTTGAGGGCTACACCTTC
many TRBJ2-7 TRBV28 NA CASSLHRGHRGGSYEQYF TGTGCCAGCAGTCTCCACCGCGGGCACAGGGGGGGCTCCTACGAGCAGTACTTC
NA TRBJ2-7 TRBV7-2 TRBD2 CASRRTSGRNSYEQYF TGTGCCAGCAGACGGACTAGCGGGAGGAACTCCTACGAGCAGTACTTC
NA TRBJ1-4 TRBV19 NA CASSIEPGATNEKLFF TGTGCCAGTAGTATAGAGCCGGGGGCAACTAATGAAAAACTGTTTTTT
many TRBJ1-2 TRBV10-3 TRBD1 CAIGRSTGDYGYTF TGTGCCATCGGACGCTCTACAGGGGACTATGGCTACACCTTC
few TRBJ2-7 TRBV3-1 TRBD2 CASSQVGSGRAYEQYF TGTGCCAGCAGCCAAGTCGGCAGCGGGAGGGCCTACGAGCAGTACTTC
NA TRBJ1-2 TRBV19 NA CASTGHLYGYTF TGTGCCAGTACCGGACACTTATATGGCTACACCTTC
few TRBJ2-3 TRBV6-1 NA CASSGVNTDTQYF TGTGCCAGCAGTGGGGTTAACACAGATACGCAGTATTTT
few TRBJ2-5 TRBV6-1 TRBD1 CASSYGVVDRAQYF TGTGCCAGCAGTTATGGGGTTGTAGACAGGGCCCAGTACTTC
NA TRBJ2-7 TRBV2 TRBD2 CASRGSWTSLYEQYF TGTGCCAGCAGGGGGTCGTGGACTAGCCTCTACGAGCAGTACTTC
NA TRBJ1-1 TRBV10-2 NA CASSYAVTEAFF TGCGCCAGCAGTTACGCGGTTACTGAAGCTTTCTTT
NA TRBJ2-7 TRBV6-1 TRBD1 CASRDRVTSSYEQYF TGTGCCAGCAGAGACAGGGTAACCAGCTCCTACGAGCAGTACTTC
few TRBJ1-2 TRBV28 TRBD1 CASRGQGDRGYTF TGTGCCAGCAGAGGACAGGGGGACCGTGGCTACACCTTC
medium-sized TRBJ2-7 TRBV12-3/TRBV12-4 NA CASSFSAQSYEQYF TGTGCCAGCAGTTTCTCGGCACAATCCTACGAGCAGTACTTC
many TRBJ1-2 TRBV3-1 NA CASSRRSNYGYTF TGTGCCAGCAGCCGCCGGAGTAACTATGGCTACACCTTC
NA TRBJ1-1 TRBV30 NA CAWSVGPRRTEAFF TGTGCCTGGAGTGTAGGACCCCGGAGAACTGAAGCTTTCTTT
NA TRBJ1-1 TRBV6-2/TRBV6-3 NA CASSTRQEAFF TGTGCCAGCAGTACCCGACAGGAAGCTTTCTTT
few TRBJ1-1 TRBV28 NA CASSFRIGVTEAFF TGTGCCAGCAGTTTCCGGATTGGAGTTACTGAAGCTTTCTTT
NA TRBJ2-5 TRBV29-1 TRBD1 CSVVPTGVGETQYF TGCAGCGTTGTCCCGACAGGGGTAGGGGAGACCCAGTACTTC
NA TRBJ2-4 TRBV30 NA CAWSDGNIQYF TGTGCCTGGAGTGACGGGAACATTCAGTACTTC
NA TRBJ2-7 TRBV20-1 NA CSVGNGNYEQYF TGCAGTGTAGGGAATGGTAACTACGAGCAGTACTTC
NA TRBJ2-7 TRBV24-1 TRBD2 CATSASGNSYEQYF TGTGCCACCTCCGCTAGCGGGAACTCCTACGAGCAGTACTTC
many TRBJ2-1 TRBV2 NA CASTGGGSSYNEQFF TGTGCCAGCACCGGCGGTGGGAGCTCCTACAATGAGCAGTTCTTC
few TRBJ2-7 TRBV6-1 NA CASSSRWETEQYF TGTGCCAGCAGTTCCCGGTGGGAGACCGAGCAGTACTTC
NA TRBJ2-2 TRBV24-1 TRBD1 CATSAGGRNTGELFF TGTGCCACCAGTGCAGGGGGCCGGAACACCGGGGAGCTGTTTTTT
NA TRBJ2-1 TRBV28 NA CASRTFWGSYNEQFF TGTGCCAGCAGGACGTTCTGGGGCTCCTACAATGAGCAGTTCTTC
NA TRBJ1-1 TRBV6-6 NA CASSYGGRTEAFF TGTGCCAGCAGTTACGGAGGTAGGACTGAAGCTTTCTTT